This T cell receptor (beta chain) was recorded in a study of Ad26.COV2.S vaccination and SARS-CoV-2 variants. In the study overall: The authors gave Ad26.COV2.S intramuscularly, either once or twice 56 days apart.

Trimming pared 6 bases from V and 7 bases from J, leaving 16 bases between. CDR1 is MNHEY, CDR2 SVGAGI, per germline. This CDR3 spans 13 amino acids. Some clones are missing from TCRdb's copy, which holds only in-frame ones; the method was immunoSEQ multiplex PCR. The sample has almost 400,000 clones; around 89% are singletons. Treatment in this sample: approximately 18 received Ad26.COV2.S at low or high dose, single or two shots; roughly 5 received placebo; per-sample allocation not given. At day 63 after the first vaccine or placebo injection, samples were drawn. Boston provided a donor who was an adult aged 18-55 years. Built on an Ad26 vector, the vaccine expressed Wuhan-strain SARS-CoV-2 spike.

This chain joins TRBV6-5 and TRBJ2-7, with D tentatively TRBD2 (6 bases). The receptor's source is a person aged 18-65 years who received the Ad26.COV2.S COVID-19 vaccine or a placebo. Sequenced material: peripheral blood, taken in a trial of Ad26.COV2.S vaccine versus placebo. CDR3 amino acids: CASRAGRSSEQYF. The CDR3 DNA follows: TGTGCCAGCAGGGCAGGGAGGTCGTCTGAGCAGTACTTC.